This T cell receptor (beta chain) is drawn from a study of blood T cell repertoires in COVID-19. About the study: Samples of COVID-19 (acute and convalescent) were obtained from the United States, Italy and Spain. PBMCs, B-cell-depleted T cells, or T cells provided the cDNA or gDNA that made up the material.

Authors' analysis steps: Nucleated cell number was recorded as an estimate derived from reference gene primer amplification. Sequencing used immunoSEQ multiplex PCR; TCRdb keeps in-frame clones, though not all of them. The DNA was the basis for D and trimming; V, J and clone size are from that table. Seen here are under 75,000 clones, 55% to 75% observed once, and the top ten hold 4% to 5.5%. The CDR3 length is 15 residues. CDR1 is SGHDT and CDR2 is YYEEEE in the germline V gene. V gave up 4 bases and J gave up 2 bases; unmatched junction bases: 8. The Seattle site enrolled patients during active infection and followed them longitudinally.

The sequence came from a woman between 65 and 79 years old with COVID-19, enrolled during active disease. The sequenced material came from peripheral blood. The rearrangement uses TRBV5-6 and TRBJ2-5; 7 bases are a match to TRBD2. The CDR3 is CASSPDGGLQETQYF. Here the CDR3 DNA reads TGTGCCAGCAGCCCGGACGGGGGACTACAAGAGACCCAGTACTTC.